The present TCR beta chain was sequenced within a study of T cell responses to AZD1222 COVID-19 vaccine. Study-wide findings and caveats: Most donors were white British, females outnumbered males, and clonal diversity was possibly underestimated. There were repertoire samples only from the period after the peak T cell response. Baseline serology detected seropositivity in only a handful of AZD1222 recipients.

Trimming took 0 bases from V and 5 from J, leaving 11 bases between them. Germline CDR1 is SGHDT and CDR2 is YYEEEE. CDR3 length: 14 residues. Only in-frame clones appear in the TCRdb table, and some are missing; sequencing was by immunoSEQ multiplex PCR. Of approximately 110,000 clones in the sample, around nine tenths were seen once. For this clone: Its matching antigen is unknown.

This receptor was obtained from an adult in good health. The chain is built from TRBV5-6 and TRBJ2-5, with TRBD2 as a possible D gene (6 bases). Here the sequenced sample was peripheral blood, taken on day 0 of AZD1222 vaccination. CDR3 coding DNA: TGTGCCAGCAGCTTGGAGTGGGGGGTGGAGACCCAGTACTTC. This encodes CASSLEWGVETQYF. The whole variable domain, remainder taken from reference TRBV5-6 and TRBJ2-5, is DAGVTQSPTHLIKTRGQQVTLRCSPKSGHDTVSWYQQALGQGPQFIFQYYEEEERQRGNFPDRFSGHQFPNYSSELNVNALLLGDSALYLCASSLEWGVETQYFGPGTRLLVL.